This T cell receptor (beta chain) came from a study of beta chain features in type 1 diabetes. Study-wide results and caveats: A greater similarity of naive, central memory and Treg TCRB repertoires was seen among patients than among healthy donors. Moderate yet significant TCRB CDR3 shortening was seen in Type 1 diabetes patients in all four CD4+ subsets. Patients and controls would be equally affected if PCR favored shorter templates.

Comment on this clone: Antigen specificity is unknown.

Germline CDR1 is SGHNT and CDR2 is YYREEE (reference sequence). CDR3 length: 14 amino acids. V shed 4 bases and J shed 3 bases, with 14 bases lying between them. Of the isolated RNA, all was reverse transcribed, and so the sequenced material was expressed TCRB transcripts. The table came from immunoSEQ multiplex PCR; TCRdb's copy has only in-frame clones and leaves some out. Of roughly 290,000 clones listed, approximately 16% are singletons. Material for sequencing was naive CD4+ T cells from blood. The clonotype comes from a man younger than 35 with type 1 diabetes. The V call is TRBV5-4, the J call TRBJ2-7; tentative D call: TRBD2 (6 bases). CDR3 residues: CASSLPGSGYEQYF. The CDR3 region has the DNA TGTGCCAGCAGCCTCCCTGGTAGCGGCTACGAGCAGTACTTC.